Following are 24 T cell receptor beta chains from one sample sequenced in a study of cytomegalovirus exposure and HLA in healthy donors (dated by TCRdb to 2016 to 2017). The library came from the immunoSEQ multiplex PCR assay. TCRdb re-hosts the immuneACCESS table, in-frame sequences only. Its copies lack some clones; in the studies checked, an unresolved V gene accounts for under half of them, and the cause for the rest is not known. The sample table holds about 64,000 clones, of which roughly 95% were seen once. Clones ranked in the top ten supply 5.8% of the sample. Sequencing was performed on PBMCs. The receptors derive from a woman under 30 in good health and CMV-seropositive.

This chain joins TRBV5-6 and TRBJ1-2, with 8 bases that match TRBD1. V dropped 5 bases and J dropped 4; count of bases not matched to a gene: 4. The CDR3 loop spans 13 amino acids. CDR1 is SGHDT, CDR2 YYEEEE, per germline. DNA of the CDR3: TGTGCCAGCAGTCCAGGGGGCGTCTATGGCTACACCTTC. Amino acid sequence: CASSPGGVYGYTF. The complete variable domain, with remaining parts taken from reference TRBV5-6 and TRBJ1-2, reads DAGVTQSPTHLIKTRGQQVTLRCSPKSGHDTVSWYQQALGQGPQFIFQYYEEEERQRGNFPDRFSGHQFPNYSSELNVNALLLGDSALYLCASSPGGVYGYTFGSGTRLTVV.

This clone was recorded once. The rearrangement joins TRBV19 to TRBJ2-2, with 12 bases fitting TRBD2. CDR3 length equals 17 residues. The J segment lost 5 bases and the V segment lost 2 bases, leaving 6 bases of the junction unmatched. Germline V CDR1 and CDR2: LNHDA, SQIVND (reference sequence). CDR3 in amino acids: CASSIITSGRRTGELFF. CDR3 nucleotide sequence: TGTGCCAGTAGTATAATAACTAGCGGGAGGAGGACCGGGGAGCTGTTTTTT.

The chain couples TRBV28 to TRBJ1-1; D might be TRBD1 (6 bases). The CDR3 is made up of 17 amino acids. Trimming left V 1 base short and J 2 bases short, with 17 bases between. Looked up from germline, CDR1 is MDHEN and CDR2 is SYDVKM. The CDR3 region is CASSLFASGGRNTEAFF. The DNA of the CDR3 is TGTGCCAGCAGTTTATTCGCCTCCGGGGGGCGAAACACTGAAGCTTTCTTT. The full variable domain, in which reference TRBV28 and TRBJ1-1 provide the parts outside the CDR3, is DVKVTQSSRYLVKRTGEKVFLECVQDMDHENMFWYRQDPGLGLRLIYFSYDVKMKEKGDIPEGYSVSREKKERFSLILESASTNQTSMYLCASSLFASGGRNTEAFFGQGTRLTVV.

The chain uses TRBV27 and TRBJ2-7; 12 bases align to TRBD2. The J segment lost 7 bases and the V segment lost 5 bases, leaving 15 bases of the junction unmatched. This CDR3 is built from 17 residues. Germline V lookup: CDR1 MNHEY, CDR2 SMNVEV (reference sequence). CDR3 coding DNA: TGTGCCAGCAGTCCTGGACTAGCGGGACCCATCCCGCCAGAGCAGTACTTC. Translation: CASSPGLAGPIPPEQYF.

V gene TRBV7-3 combines with J gene TRBJ2-3; D perhaps matches TRBD1 (6 bases). This CDR3 region has 15 residues. The V gene lost 5 bases and the J gene lost 0 bases, with 12 bases spanning the gap. Germline V gene sequence: CDR1 SGHTA, CDR2 FQGTGA. This chain's CDR3 is CASSPTGLSTDTQYF. The DNA for the CDR3 is TGTGCCAGCAGCCCGACAGGACTTAGCACAGATACGCAGTATTTT.

V gene TRBV7-3 combines with J gene TRBJ2-5, with D possibly TRBD1 on 6 matching bases. This CDR3 region has 14 residues. Deletions cut 8 bases from V and 5 bases from J, with 18 bases between. The germline V gene has CDR1 SGHTA and CDR2 FQGTGA. CDR3 coding DNA: TGTGCCAGCTCCGAGGGGGATAAGGGGGAGACCCAGTACTTC. Its protein is CASSEGDKGETQYF.

This rearrangement joins TRBV7-3 to TRBJ1-5, with D possibly TRBD1 on 5 matching bases. Germline V gene lookup returns CDR1 SGHTA and CDR2 FQGTGA. The CDR3 length is 18 residues. Trimming shortened V by 0 bases and J by 1 base, and 16 bases separated the two germline ends. The CDR3 loop reads CASSLTRHRKTSNQPQHF. The CDR3 DNA reads TGTGCCAGCAGCTTAACGCGGCACAGGAAAACCAGCAATCAGCCCCAGCATTTT.

CDR3 protein: CASSLAAGGISYGYTF. The CDR3 DNA reads as TGTGCCAGCAGCTTAGCGGCAGGGGGGATTTCCTATGGCTACACCTTC. The V gene is TRBV7-9, the J gene TRBJ1-2; 7 bases agree with TRBD1. The CDR3 spans 16 residues. V was clipped by 0 bases and J by 4 bases; unmatched bases: 8. Germline CDR1 SEHNR, CDR2 FQNEAQ (reference sequence). Looking up the rest from reference TRBV7-9 and TRBJ1-2 gives the full variable domain: DTGVSQNPRHKITKRGQNVTFRCDPISEHNRLYWYRQTLGQGPEFLTYFQNEAQLEKSRLLSDRFSAERPKGSFSTLEIQRTEQGDSAMYLCASSLAAGGISYGYTFGSGTRLTVV.

The chain links TRBV11-2 to TRBJ2-3; the match to TRBD2 covers 7 bases. J gave up 0 bases and V 4 bases, and 4 bases lay outside the gene matches. Germline values: CDR1 SGHAT, CDR2 FQNNGV. The CDR3 is made up of 15 amino acids. CDR3 protein: CASSWGGISTDTQYF. The CDR3 DNA reads TGTGCCAGCAGCTGGGGGGGGATTAGCACAGATACGCAGTATTTT.

This sequence joins TRBV5-1 and TRBJ2-7, with 8 bases fitting TRBD1. The V gene end was trimmed by 4 bases and the J gene end by 0 bases; junction bases not matched to a gene: 6. The CDR3 has 15 amino acids. Germline V gives CDR1 SGHRS, CDR2 YFSETQ. The CDR3 DNA reads as TGCGCCAGCAGCCCGACAGGGGATTACTCCTACGAGCAGTACTTC. Translated: CASSPTGDYSYEQYF.

J is TRBJ2-7 and V is TRBV7-9; D gene unclear. Germline V CDR1 and CDR2: SEHNR, FQNEAQ (reference sequence). The CDR3 contains 12 residues. With 1 base removed from V and 3 bases from J, the gap between germline ends came to 4 bases. CDR3 protein: CASSLVDYEQYF. Written as DNA, the CDR3 is TGTGCCAGCAGCTTAGTAGACTACGAGCAGTACTTC.

The chain carries TRBV9 and TRBJ2-3; 12 nucleotides agree with TRBD2. J lost 0 bases, V lost 4 bases, and 3 bases had no gene match. The CDR3 is 16 residues long. The germline V gene has CDR1 SGDLS and CDR2 YYNGEE. The CDR3 coding sequence is TGTGCCAGCAGCCTAGCGGGGGGGATCAGCACAGATACGCAGTATTTT. Protein sequence: CASSLAGGISTDTQYF.

CDR3 protein: CASSSQDRVGADTQYF. CDR3 coding DNA: TGTGCCAGCAGTTCCCAAGACAGGGTTGGGGCAGATACGCAGTATTTT. The chain joins TRBV28 to TRBJ2-3; TRBD1 matches at 7 bases. The CDR3 extends over 16 amino acids. With V trimmed by 4 bases and J by 4 bases, 11 bases remained unmatched. CDR1 is MDHEN, CDR2 SYDVKM, per germline.

The chain links TRBV4-2 to TRBJ2-2; perhaps TRBD1 as D (6 bases). The germline V gene encodes CDR1 LGHNA and CDR2 YNFKEQ. Trimming removed 3 bases at V and 1 base at J, with 9 bases between. The CDR3 totals 15 residues. The CDR3 is CASSQEQGNTGELFF. In nucleotides, the CDR3 is TGTGCCAGCAGCCAGGAACAGGGGAACACCGGGGAGCTGTTTTTT.

This chain connects TRBV4-1 to TRBJ2-3, with 8 bases lining up with TRBD2. V gave up 3 bases and J gave up 1 base; unmatched junction bases: 3. Germline assignment: CDR1 MGHRA and CDR2 YSYEKL. This CDR3 is built from 15 residues. The CDR3 loop is CASSQIGGGTDTQYF. CDR3 coding DNA: TGCGCCAGCAGCCAGATCGGGGGGGGCACAGATACGCAGTATTTT.

The chain has TRBV9 and TRBJ2-1; 11 bases are a match to TRBD2. Germline V gene data show CDR1 as SGDLS and CDR2 as YYNGEE. V gave up 4 bases and J gave up 0 bases; unmatched junction bases: 3. CDR3 length equals 16 residues. This CDR3 is CASSPTSGSSYNEQFF. The CDR3 DNA is TGTGCCAGCAGCCCAACTAGCGGGAGCTCCTACAATGAGCAGTTCTTC.

The chain combines TRBV28 with TRBJ2-1; TRBD2 aligns across 8 bases. This CDR3 has 16 amino acids. Per the germline V gene, CDR1 is MDHEN and CDR2 is SYDVKM. V dropped 6 bases and J dropped 0; count of bases not matched to a gene: 7. CDR3 in amino acids: CASSSAGESSYNEQFF. The CDR3 DNA reads TGTGCCAGCAGCTCAGCGGGGGAGAGCTCCTACAATGAGCAGTTCTTC.

This rearrangement joins TRBV7-6 to TRBJ2-7, with D possibly TRBD1 on 5 matching bases. The V gene's germline CDR1 is SGHVS and CDR2 FNYEAQ. V lost 5 bases and J lost 5, with 13 bases in between. The CDR3 extends over 13 amino acids. The CDR3 here is CASSAQGGDEQYF. The CDR3 DNA reads as TGTGCCAGCAGCGCTCAGGGTGGGGACGAGCAGTACTTC.

The chain is built from TRBV5-1 and TRBJ1-6, with 8 bases matching TRBD1. The germline V gene has CDR1 SGHRS and CDR2 YFSETQ. The junction had 2 bases not matched to a gene; V was cut back by 6 bases and J by 0 bases. The CDR3 contains 15 residues. For the CDR3, the DNA is TGCGCCAGCAAGACAGGGGCCTCCTATAATTCACCCCTCCACTTT. This codes for CASKTGASYNSPLHF.

The chain uses TRBV27 and TRBJ2-7; 9 positions agree with TRBD2. J gave up 2 bases and V 5 bases, and 7 bases lay outside the gene matches. This CDR3 spans 15 amino acids. The V gene's germline CDR1 is MNHEY and CDR2 SMNVEV (reference sequence). This CDR3 is CASSRGTSLTYEQYF. DNA for the CDR3: TGTGCCAGCAGTCGCGGGACTAGCCTAACCTACGAGCAGTACTTC.

J is TRBJ1-2 and V is TRBV2, with 7 bases identical to TRBD1. The germline V gene has CDR1 SNHLY and CDR2 FYNNEI. After removal of 1 base from V and 8 bases from J, the junction contained 7 bases not matched to a gene. The CDR3 has 14 amino acids. This CDR3 reads CASSEVPTGLGYTF. In DNA form, the CDR3 reads TGTGCCAGCAGTGAAGTCCCGACAGGGCTCGGCTACACCTTC.

The chain uses TRBV6-1 and TRBJ2-7; perhaps TRBD1 as D (5 bases). Germline assignment: CDR1 MNHNS and CDR2 SASEGT. The CDR3 is 16 amino acids. Trimming removed 0 bases at V and 3 bases at J, with 15 bases between. CDR3 sequence (DNA): TGTGCCAGCAGTGAAGCTCTGGGGCGATCAGGCTACGAGCAGTACTTC. Translation gives CASSEALGRSGYEQYF.

The V gene is TRBV5-4, the J gene TRBJ2-7; D is possibly TRBD2 (6 bases). This CDR3 spans 15 amino acids. V was pared by 4 bases and J by 5 bases, with 19 bases between. Germline assignment: CDR1 SGHNT and CDR2 YYREEE (reference sequence). The CDR3 spells CASSPAGKAVDEQYF. The CDR3 DNA is TGTGCCAGCAGCCCGGCGGGGAAAGCTGTAGACGAGCAGTACTTC.

CDR3: CAVRLRGTLSPGGTDTQYF. The CDR3 bases are TGTGCCGTCCGGCTGAGGGGGACCCTTTCTCCGGGCGGGACAGATACGCAGTATTTT. V gene TRBV27 combines with J gene TRBJ2-3, with a possible D match to TRBD1 (6 bases). This CDR3 contains 19 residues. Germline loops: CDR1 MNHEY, CDR2 SMNVEV (reference sequence). Trimming shortened V by 11 bases and J by 3 bases, and 33 bases separated the two germline ends.